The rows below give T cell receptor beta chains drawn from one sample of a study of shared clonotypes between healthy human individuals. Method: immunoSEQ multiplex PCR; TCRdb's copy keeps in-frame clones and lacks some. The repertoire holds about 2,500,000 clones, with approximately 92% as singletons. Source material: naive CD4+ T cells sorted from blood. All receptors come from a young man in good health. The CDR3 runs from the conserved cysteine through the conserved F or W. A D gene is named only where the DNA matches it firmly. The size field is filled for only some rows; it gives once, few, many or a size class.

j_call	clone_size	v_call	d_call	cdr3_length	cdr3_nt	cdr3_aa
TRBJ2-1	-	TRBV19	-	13	TGTGCCAGTAGTACCTTGGGCCTAAATGAGCAGTTCTTC	CASSTLGLNEQFF
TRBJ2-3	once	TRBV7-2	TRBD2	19	TGTGCCAGCAGCTTAGTCGGGACTAGCGGATTAGGGGTCACAGATACGCAGTATTTT	CASSLVGTSGLGVTDTQYF
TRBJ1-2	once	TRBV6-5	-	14	TGTGCCAGCAGTGAAAGAGGGGGAGCTATTGGCTACACCTTC	CASSERGGAIGYTF
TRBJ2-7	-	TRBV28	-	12	TGTGCCTCGACAGGCTCCGCGGACGAGCAGTACTTC	CASTGSADEQYF
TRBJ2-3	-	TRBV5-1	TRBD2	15	TGCGCCAGCAGCTTCACTAGCGGAAACACAGATACGCAGTATTTT	CASSFTSGNTDTQYF
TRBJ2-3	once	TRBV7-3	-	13	TGTGCCAGCAGCCTGTGGGGGGCAGATACGCAGTATTTT	CASSLWGADTQYF
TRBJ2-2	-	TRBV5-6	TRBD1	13	TGTGCCAGCAGCTACAGGGGGGCCGGGGAGCTGTTTTTT	CASSYRGAGELFF
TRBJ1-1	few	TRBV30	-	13	TGTGCCTGGAATAAGTTCATGAACACTGAAGCTTTCTTT	CAWNKFMNTEAFF
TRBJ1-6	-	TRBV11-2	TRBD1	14	TGTGCCAGCAGCCCGACAGGGACAGGATCACCCCTCCACTTT	CASSPTGTGSPLHF
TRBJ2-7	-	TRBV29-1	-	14	TGCAGCGTTGAGGCAGGCCCGAGCTCCTACGAGCAGTACTTC	CSVEAGPSSYEQYF
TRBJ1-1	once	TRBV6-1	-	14	TGTGCCAGCACGGGTTTACACTTGAACACTGAAGCTTTCTTT	CASTGLHLNTEAFF
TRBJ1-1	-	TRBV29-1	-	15	TGCAGCGTTCCCCGACTAGGCAGCGGGAACACTGAAGCTTTCTTT	CSVPRLGSGNTEAFF
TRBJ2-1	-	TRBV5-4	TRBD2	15	TGTGCCAGCAGCCCTGGGACTAGCGACGGGACTGAGCAGTTCTTC	CASSPGTSDGTEQFF
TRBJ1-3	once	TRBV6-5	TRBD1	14	TGTGCCAGCAGCTCAGACAGGGCTGGAAACACCATATATTTT	CASSSDRAGNTIYF
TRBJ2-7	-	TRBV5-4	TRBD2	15	TGTGCCAGCAGCTTCTTTACTAGCGGAATCTACGAGCAGTACTTC	CASSFFTSGIYEQYF
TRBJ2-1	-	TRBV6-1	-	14	TGTGCCATTATCCAGGGAAGCTCCTACAATGAGCAGTTCTTC	CAIIQGSSYNEQFF
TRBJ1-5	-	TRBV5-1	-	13	TGCGCCAGCAGCTTGGAGCCAAGTCAGCCCCAGCATTTT	CASSLEPSQPQHF
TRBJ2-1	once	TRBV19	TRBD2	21	TGTGCCAGTAGTATAGGGCGTTTGAGACTAGCGGGAGGGGTTGATTTTTCGGAGCAGTTCTTC	CASSIGRLRLAGGVDFSEQFF
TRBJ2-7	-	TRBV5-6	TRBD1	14	TGTGCCAGCAGCTCCGGACAGGGAGGCTACGAGCAGTACTTC	CASSSGQGGYEQYF
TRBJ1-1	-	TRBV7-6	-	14	TGTGCCAGCAGCTTCAGTGACGGGAACACTGAAGCTTTCTTT	CASSFSDGNTEAFF
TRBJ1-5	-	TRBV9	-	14	TGTGCCAGCAGCCCCTCCGTTGTCAGTCAGCCCCAGCATTTT	CASSPSVVSQPQHF
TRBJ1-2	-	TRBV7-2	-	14	TGTGCCAGCAGGAATAGGGCAGGCAACTATGGCTACACCTTC	CASRNRAGNYGYTF
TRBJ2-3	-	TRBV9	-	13	TGTGCCAGCAGCGTCCTAACCGGGACTCCGCAGTATTTT	CASSVLTGTPQYF
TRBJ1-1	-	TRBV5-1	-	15	TGCGCCAGCAGCTCAACCACGCTCGGGAACACTGAAGCTTTCTTT	CASSSTTLGNTEAFF
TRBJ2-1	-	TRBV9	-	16	TGTGCCAGCAGCGTATTAAGCGGGTTCAGCTACAATGAGCAGTTCTTC	CASSVLSGFSYNEQFF
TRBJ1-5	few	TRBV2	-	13	TGTGCCAGCAGTGGGACAGGCAATCAGCCCCAGCATTTT	CASSGTGNQPQHF